These 28 T cell receptor beta chains share one sample of origin, sequenced in a study of blood T cell repertoires in COVID-19. This table comes from immunoSEQ multiplex PCR, and its TCRdb copy is limited to in-frame clones, with some not included. The table records about 270,000 clones, about 80% of them present only once. Sequencing input: peripheral blood. Receptors originate from a woman in her fifties or sixties who had recovered from COVID-19.

Concerning this clone: A read error may produce the germline difference seen at one junction end. Other DNA sequences from this sample encode an identical CDR3 as well. This chain joins TRBV27 and TRBJ2-7, with 10 positions matching TRBD2. Germline-derived CDR1 and CDR2 are MNHEY and SMNVEV (reference sequence). The CDR3 contains 14 residues. This CDR3 is CASRSSGSRDEQYF. The CDR3 bases are TGTGCCAGCAGGTCTAGCGGGAGTCGCGACGAACAGTACTTC.

The chain combines TRBV7-2 with TRBJ1-1; D remains unclear. This CDR3 spans 11 amino acids. V lost 8 bases and J lost 1, with 5 bases in between. Germline CDR1 is SGHTA and CDR2 is FQGNSA. The CDR3 DNA follows: TGTGCCAGCGGCAGGAACACTGAAGCTTTCTTT. Encoded protein: CASGRNTEAFF.

V gene TRBV7-3 combines with J gene TRBJ2-1, with 8 bases identical to TRBD1. The germline gives CDR1 SGHTA, CDR2 FQGTGA. V lost 4 bases and J lost 0; bases outside the gene matches: 5. The CDR3 loop spans 16 amino acids. CDR3 sequence reads: CASSSRTGSSYNEQFF. The CDR3 region has the DNA TGTGCCAGCAGCTCGCGGACAGGGAGCTCCTACAATGAGCAGTTCTTC.

The chain uses TRBV21-1 and TRBJ1-2; no check of the table's D call, TRBD1, against the DNA was made. TRBV21-1 is noted as a pseudogene. The CDR3 covers 16 residues. The CDR3 protein is CASSKAGQGATKGYTF. CDR3 coding DNA: TGTGCCAGCAGCAAAGCCGGACAGGGGGCTACGAAGGGCTACACCTTC.

The gene calls are TRBV6-2 or TRBV6-3 and TRBJ2-1; 7 positions match TRBD2. The germline V gene encodes CDR1 MNHEY and CDR2 SVGEGT. J gave up 2 bases and V 0 bases, and 7 bases lay outside the gene matches. The CDR3 sequence is 17 residues long. CDR3 protein: CASSYSMREGPYNEQFF. The CDR3 nucleotides are TGTGCCAGCAGTTACTCGATGAGGGAGGGCCCCTACAATGAGCAGTTCTTC.

This chain links TRBV5-5 with TRBJ1-4, with TRBD1 as a possible D gene (5 bases). The CDR3 loop spans 19 amino acids. The V end was cut by 4 bases, the J end by 3 bases, with 25 bases between. Germline CDR1 SGHKS, CDR2 YYEKEE (reference sequence). CDR3 sequence reads: CASSRGRADHYNPNEKLFF. Written as DNA, the CDR3 is TGTGCCAGCAGCCGGGGGAGGGCGGACCACTACAATCCTAATGAAAAACTGTTTTTT.

In this sample, this clone turned up many times. The chain uses TRBV27 and TRBJ1-1; 7 nucleotides align to TRBD1. With V trimmed by 3 bases and J by 1 base, 2 bases remained unmatched. The germline CDR1 and CDR2 sequences are MNHEY and SMNVEV (reference sequence). The CDR3 extends over 14 amino acids. CDR3 in amino acids: CASSFRGANTEAFF. The DNA of the CDR3 is TGTGCCAGCAGTTTCAGGGGGGCGAACACTGAAGCTTTCTTT.

This sequence joins TRBV2 and TRBJ1-2; 7 bases map to TRBD1. Germline V gives CDR1 SNHLY, CDR2 FYNNEI. The CDR3 contains 14 residues. Losses at the gene ends were 5 bases for V and 3 bases for J; bases not matched to a gene: 6. The CDR3 loop reads CASSRGQVDYGYTF. CDR3 sequence (DNA): TGTGCCAGCAGTAGGGGGCAGGTTGACTATGGCTACACCTTC.

J is TRBJ2-1 and V is TRBV5-1; a weak D match, TRBD2 (6 bases). Trimming took off 3 bases at V and 5 bases at J, with 21 bases between the two ends. Germline V gives CDR1 SGHRS, CDR2 YFSETQ. This CDR3 has 17 amino acids. CDR3 region: CASSSDPSARRNNEQFF. In nucleotides, the CDR3 is TGCGCCAGCAGCTCAGATCCTAGCGCCCGAAGAAACAATGAGCAGTTCTTC.

The chain recombines TRBV27 with TRBJ2-3; D is ambiguous. This CDR3 has 15 amino acids. Germline CDR1 is MNHEY and CDR2 is SMNVEV (reference sequence). V was clipped by 6 bases and J by 5 bases, with 18 bases between them. CDR3 residues: CASSRNGPMGDTQYF. CDR3 DNA: TGTGCCAGCAGCCGGAATGGGCCTATGGGAGATACGCAGTATTTT.

The rearrangement uses TRBV9 and TRBJ2-1; 9 positions match TRBD2. V shed 0 bases, J shed 0 bases, and the junction held 4 bases outside the gene matches. Germline values: CDR1 SGDLS, CDR2 YYNGEE. This CDR3 region has 17 residues. CDR3: CASSVGNSGSSYNEQFF. CDR3 nucleotides: TGTGCCAGCAGCGTAGGAAATAGCGGGAGCTCCTACAATGAGCAGTTCTTC.

A note on this clone: At the DNA level, this CDR3 is encoded by other sequences in the same sample as well. This chain links TRBV18 with TRBJ2-7, with TRBD1 matching 9 bases. With 3 bases clipped from V and 3 bases from J, the junction kept 3 bases outside the gene matches. The CDR3 runs 14 residues. The germline V gene encodes CDR1 KGHSH and CDR2 LQKENI. Here the CDR3 DNA reads TGTGCCAGCTCACCTAGACAGGGGGTCTACGAGCAGTACTTC. Residues: CASSPRQGVYEQYF.

V usage is TRBV28 and J usage is TRBJ1-5; 7 nucleotides align to TRBD1. V lost 6 bases, J lost 4 bases, and 9 bases stayed unmatched. The germline gives CDR1 MDHEN, CDR2 SYDVKM. The CDR3 totals 15 residues. DNA for the CDR3: TGTGCCAGCAGCCCCGGGACAGCCGAAAATCAGCCCCAGCATTTT. Amino acid sequence: CASSPGTAENQPQHF.

V is TRBV10-3 and J is TRBJ2-5; 7 nucleotides agree with TRBD2. The CDR3 is made up of 14 amino acids. The germline V gene encodes CDR1 ENHRY and CDR2 SYGVKD. J was trimmed by 2 bases and V by 4 bases; bases with no gene match: 4. DNA for the CDR3: TGTGCCATCAGTGGGACGGGGGGACAAGAGACCCAGTACTTC. Amino acids: CAISGTGGQETQYF.

V usage is TRBV30 and J usage is TRBJ1-2, with a tentative D call TRBD1 (6 bases). The germline V gene encodes CDR1 GTSNPN and CDR2 SVGIG (reference sequence). This CDR3 comprises 15 residues. Trimming took off 2 bases at V and 4 bases at J, with 17 bases between the two ends. The DNA of the CDR3 is TGTGCCTGGAGTCCCGGACAGCCATCTCCCTATGGCTACACCTTC. It codes for CAWSPGQPSPYGYTF.

This chain uses TRBV12-3 or TRBV12-4 with TRBJ2-7; D remains ambiguous. There are 12 residues in the CDR3. Trimming stripped 9 bases from V and 3 bases from J, with 12 bases between. The CDR3 reads CASGEAIYEQYF. DNA for the CDR3: TGTGCCAGTGGAGAGGCAATCTACGAGCAGTACTTC.

The V gene is TRBV28, the J gene TRBJ1-2, with D unclear. The V gene's germline CDR1 is MDHEN and CDR2 SYDVKM. The ends were cut back, 5 bases at V and 8 bases at J, with 15 bases in the middle. This CDR3 has 13 residues. The CDR3 DNA is TGTGCCAGCAGTCCAGTCCCTCGCTTGGGCTACACCTTC. This codes for CASSPVPRLGYTF.

The chain is built from TRBV24-1 and TRBJ2-1, with 10 bases identical to TRBD2. The CDR3 is made up of 15 amino acids. CDR1 is KGHDR and CDR2 is SFDVKD in the germline V gene. V gave up 4 bases and J gave up 6 bases; unmatched junction bases: 5. For the CDR3, the DNA is TGTGCCACCAGTGAACCGGGACTAGCGATCAATGAGCAGTTCTTC. Protein product: CATSEPGLAINEQFF.

The gene calls are TRBV3-1 (or the pseudogene TRBV3-2) and TRBJ2-3; the match to TRBD1 covers 7 bases. Losses at the gene ends were 4 bases for V and 8 bases for J; bases not matched to a gene: 12. From germline, CDR1 is LGHDT and CDR2 YNNKEL (reference sequence). CDR3 size: 15 residues. CDR3 sequence: CASSRGGQRMGTQYF. The DNA of the CDR3 is TGTGCCAGCAGCCGAGGGGGACAGCGGATGGGTACGCAGTATTTT.

The rearrangement joins TRBV2 to TRBJ1-4; D not certain. The germline CDR1 and CDR2 sequences are SNHLY and FYNNEI. V was pared by 8 bases and J by 0 bases, with 10 bases between. This CDR3 has 14 residues. The DNA for the CDR3 is TGTGCCAGCGCCTCAGAAGCAACTAATGAAAAACTGTTTTTT. The encoded protein is CASASEATNEKLFF. The full variable domain, rest sourced from reference TRBV2 and TRBJ1-4, is EPEVTQTPSHQVTQMGQEVILRCVPISNHLYFYWYRQILGQKVEFLVSFYNNEISEKSEIFDDQFSVERPDGSNFTLKIRSTKLEDSAMYFCASASEATNEKLFFGSGTQLSVL.

The chain carries TRBV11-2 and TRBJ2-7, with a possible D match to TRBD2 (6 bases). The CDR3 is 14 amino acids. Trimming took 5 bases from V and 3 from J, leaving 14 bases between them. Germline-derived CDR1 and CDR2 are SGHAT and FQNNGV. CDR3 region: CASSPSAGLYEQYF. The DNA for the CDR3 is TGTGCCAGCAGCCCCTCGGCGGGACTCTACGAGCAGTACTTC.

The V and J genes are TRBV24-1 and TRBJ2-5; D is unclear. The germline V gene encodes CDR1 KGHDR and CDR2 SFDVKD. CDR3 size: 13 residues. V was shortened by 3 bases and J by 2 bases, with 6 bases between the two germline ends. The CDR3 coding sequence is TGTGCCACCAGTGATCCCTTACAAGAGACCCAGTACTTC. Its protein product is CATSDPLQETQYF.

This chain links TRBV9 with TRBJ1-2; a weak D match, TRBD1 (5 bases). Germline V gene sequence: CDR1 SGDLS, CDR2 YYNGEE. There are 12 residues in the CDR3. Trimming removed 5 bases at V and 3 bases at J, with 8 bases between. In DNA, the CDR3 is TGTGCCAGCAGAGCGGGGGACTATGGCTACACCTTC. Translating it yields CASRAGDYGYTF. The full variable domain, its missing parts supplied by reference TRBV9 and TRBJ1-2, is DSGVTQTPKHLITATGQRVTLRCSPRSGDLSVYWYQQSLDQGLQFLIQYYNGEERAKGNILERFSAQQFPDLHSELNLSSLELGDSALYFCASRAGDYGYTFGSGTRLTVV.

This clone was detected only once. This chain links TRBV7-2 with TRBJ1-1, with no clear D. Trimming removed 0 bases at V and 0 bases at J, with 14 bases between. The CDR3 length is 17 residues. Germline V gene lookup returns CDR1 SGHTA and CDR2 FQGNSA. This chain's CDR3 is CASSLARPGFLNTEAFF. The CDR3 region has the DNA TGTGCCAGCAGCTTAGCGCGTCCGGGATTCCTGAACACTGAAGCTTTCTTT.

The V and J genes are TRBV30 and TRBJ1-6; maybe TRBD1 (6 bases). Deletions cut 0 bases from V and 8 bases from J, with 11 bases between. The CDR3 covers 14 residues. Germline values: CDR1 GTSNPN, CDR2 SVGIG (reference sequence). CDR3 in DNA: TGTGCCTGGAGTGTGAGGGGGTCCCATTCACCCCTCCACTTT. This sequence encodes CAWSVRGSHSPLHF.

The chain carries TRBV2 and TRBJ2-7; 7 positions agree with TRBD1. The CDR3 spans 14 residues. The V and J ends lost 6 bases and 5 bases, in that order; junction bases with no gene match: 10. Germline loops: CDR1 SNHLY, CDR2 FYNNEI. The CDR3 DNA sequence: TGTGCCAGCAGGAGACAGGGTGTGAAGGACGAGCAGTACTTC. It is translated as CASRRQGVKDEQYF.

This chain connects TRBV7-2 to TRBJ2-7; 7 positions agree with TRBD2. This CDR3 is built from 13 residues. Germline V gene lookup returns CDR1 SGHTA and CDR2 FQGNSA. V dropped 5 bases and J dropped 5; count of bases not matched to a gene: 6. CDR3 region: CASSTSGGNEQYF. The CDR3, as DNA: TGTGCCAGCAGCACCTCGGGGGGTAACGAGCAGTACTTC.

The chain uses TRBV28 and TRBJ2-7, with unresolved D. The V and J ends lost 2 bases and 2 bases respectively, with 16 bases between them. CDR3 length equals 16 residues. Germline-derived CDR1 and CDR2 are MDHEN and SYDVKM. The CDR3 region is CASSLVGGKLTYEQYF. Here the CDR3 DNA reads TGTGCCAGCAGTTTAGTCGGCGGAAAATTAACCTACGAGCAGTACTTC.